This T cell receptor beta chain appears in the sequencing data of a study of immune evolution from preneoplasia to lung adenocarcinoma. Method: immunoSEQ multiplex PCR; TCRdb's copy keeps in-frame clones and lacks some. The data contain several thousand clones, approximately 80% of them seen just once; the ten biggest clones take up roughly 8%. By proportion, this clone is medium-sized. Other DNA sequences in the same sample also yield this CDR3. Germline CDR1 and CDR2: WNHNN and SYGVQD (reference sequence). The CDR3 is made up of 14 amino acids. The germline V and J ends were trimmed by 0 bases and 5 bases, with 8 bases remaining between them.

The sequenced material came from FFPE invasive lung adenocarcinoma tissue. The chain joins TRBV10-1 to TRBJ2-1; no definite D call. The receptor comes from a person in their fifties with lung adenocarcinoma. The CDR3 is CASSESGSNNEQFF. The CDR3 DNA reads TGCGCCAGCAGTGAGTCAGGTTCCAACAATGAGCAGTTCTTC.